In this sample, the clone carrying this T cell receptor beta chain turned up a few times. Its antigen is not identified. The data originate from a study of tumor-infiltrating lymphocytes in primary liver carcinoma. Whole-study results and caveats: Top-250-clone fractions were significantly higher in tumors than in blood (p = 0.039). Owing to bulk unsorted samples, no comparison was made between CD4+ and CD8+ repertoires.

Germline DNA was also extracted, with blood RNA taken from unsorted whole blood. Sampling before surgery obtained about 4 milliliters of peripheral blood. A constant-region primer served to make TCR beta cDNA from around 540 ng total RNA. Three rounds of nested multiplex PCR with slightly modified ARM-PCR produced TCR beta libraries. TCRdb passed the multiplex PCR reads through MiXCR, listing each CDR3 protein once. The table lists around 330,000 distinct CDR3 sequences, over 55% of them singletons. Source material: peripheral blood. This receptor was taken from a man between 35 and 55 years old with primary liver carcinoma and hepatitis B virus infection.

CDR3 amino acids: CASILAGRYNEQFF. In DNA, the CDR3 is TGTGCCAGCATTCTAGCGGGACGCTACAATGAGCAGTTCTTC. The J gene is TRBJ2-1, the V gene TRBV12-3 or TRBV12-4; 9 nucleotides match TRBD2. V shed 7 bases, J shed 3 bases, and the junction held 4 bases outside the gene matches. This CDR3 has 14 amino acids.